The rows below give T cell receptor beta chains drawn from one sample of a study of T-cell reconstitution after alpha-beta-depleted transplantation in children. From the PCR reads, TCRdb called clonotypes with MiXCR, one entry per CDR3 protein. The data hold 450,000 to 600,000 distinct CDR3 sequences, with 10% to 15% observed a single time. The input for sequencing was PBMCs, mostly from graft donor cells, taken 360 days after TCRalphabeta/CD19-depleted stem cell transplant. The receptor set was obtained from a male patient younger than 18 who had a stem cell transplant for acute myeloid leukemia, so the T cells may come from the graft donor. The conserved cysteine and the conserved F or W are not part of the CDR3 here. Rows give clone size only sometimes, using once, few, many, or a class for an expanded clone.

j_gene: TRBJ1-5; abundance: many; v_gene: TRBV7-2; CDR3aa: ASSLAGDQPQH
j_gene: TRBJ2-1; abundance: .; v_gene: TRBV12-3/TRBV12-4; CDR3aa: ASLRPSGSLYNEQF
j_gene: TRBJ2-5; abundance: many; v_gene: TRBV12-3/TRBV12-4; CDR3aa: ASSSGTGVSMY
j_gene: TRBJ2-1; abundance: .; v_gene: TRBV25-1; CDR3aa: ASSIGLAGPWSYNEQF
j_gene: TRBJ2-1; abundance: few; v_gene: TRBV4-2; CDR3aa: ASSQTSGRAVHNEQF
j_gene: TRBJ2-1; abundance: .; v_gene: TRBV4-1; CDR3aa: ASSLDPLSNEQF
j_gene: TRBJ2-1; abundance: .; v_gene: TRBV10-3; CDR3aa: AISKAGGPYNEQF
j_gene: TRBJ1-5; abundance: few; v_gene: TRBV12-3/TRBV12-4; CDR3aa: ASSLALRGGDGQPQH
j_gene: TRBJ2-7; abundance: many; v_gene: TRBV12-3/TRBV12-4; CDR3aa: ASSWRYEQY
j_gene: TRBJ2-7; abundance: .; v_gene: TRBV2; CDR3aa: ASIRQGEGQY
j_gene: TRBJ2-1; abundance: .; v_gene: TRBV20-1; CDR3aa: SAPRLAGGPGSYNEQF
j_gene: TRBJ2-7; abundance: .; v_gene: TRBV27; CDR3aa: ASSLQGERYEQY
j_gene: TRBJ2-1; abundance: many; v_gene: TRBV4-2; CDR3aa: ASSLGTSGSSSYNEQF
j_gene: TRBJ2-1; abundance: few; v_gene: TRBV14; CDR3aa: ASSQVADYNEQF
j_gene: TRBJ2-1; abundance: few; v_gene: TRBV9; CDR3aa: ASSDTGAERYNEQF
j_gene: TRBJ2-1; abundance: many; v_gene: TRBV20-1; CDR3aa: SASGPGYNEQF
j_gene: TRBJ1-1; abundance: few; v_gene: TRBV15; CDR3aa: ATSTPKSLKTEAF
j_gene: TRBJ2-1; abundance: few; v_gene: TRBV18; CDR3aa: ASARWTPPNEQF
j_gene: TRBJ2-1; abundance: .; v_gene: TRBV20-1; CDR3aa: SARGDTPSYNEQF
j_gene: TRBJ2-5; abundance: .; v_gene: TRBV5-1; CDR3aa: ASSLETTQETQY
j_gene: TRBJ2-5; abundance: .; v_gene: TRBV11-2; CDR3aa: ASSEEGETQY
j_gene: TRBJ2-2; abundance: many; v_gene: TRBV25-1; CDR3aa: ASSESTLAGVNTGELF
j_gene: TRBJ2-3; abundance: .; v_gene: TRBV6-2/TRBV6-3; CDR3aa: ASRTHLGTSGRPDTQY
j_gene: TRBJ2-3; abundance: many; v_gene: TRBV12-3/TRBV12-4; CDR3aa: ASSLASSTDTQY
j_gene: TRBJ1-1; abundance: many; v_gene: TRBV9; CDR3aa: ASSKGGANTEAF
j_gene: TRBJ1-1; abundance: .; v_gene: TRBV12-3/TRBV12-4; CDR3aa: ASSSRGEAF
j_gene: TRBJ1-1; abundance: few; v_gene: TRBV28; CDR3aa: ASSYTGTGKIGAF
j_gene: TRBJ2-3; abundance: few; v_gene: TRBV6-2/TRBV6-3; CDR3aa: ASSYRLAGSTDTQY
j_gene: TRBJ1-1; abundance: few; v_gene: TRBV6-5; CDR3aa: ASSYSIAPEFMNTEAF
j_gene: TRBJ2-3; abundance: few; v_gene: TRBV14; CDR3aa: ASRPRWLDTQY
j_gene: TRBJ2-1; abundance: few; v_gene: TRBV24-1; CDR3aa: ATSESIAGPSYNEQF
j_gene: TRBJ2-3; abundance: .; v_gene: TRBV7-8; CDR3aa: ASRVGGTSTDTQY
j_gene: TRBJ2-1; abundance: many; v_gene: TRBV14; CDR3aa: ASSPSRQGGNYNEQF
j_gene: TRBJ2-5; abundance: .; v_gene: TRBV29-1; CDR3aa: SVEDRGGETQY
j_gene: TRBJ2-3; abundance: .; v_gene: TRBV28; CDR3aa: ASRQLGGHTDTQY
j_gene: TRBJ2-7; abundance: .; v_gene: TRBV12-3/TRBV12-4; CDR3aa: ASSSEATTGEY
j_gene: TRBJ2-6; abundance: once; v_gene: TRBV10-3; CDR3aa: AINGQDSGANVLT
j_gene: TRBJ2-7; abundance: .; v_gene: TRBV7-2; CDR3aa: ASSLERVLYEQY
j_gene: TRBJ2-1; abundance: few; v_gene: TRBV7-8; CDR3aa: ASSAPSGDLGGTSGTSSYNEQF
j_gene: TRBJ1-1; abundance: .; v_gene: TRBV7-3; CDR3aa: ASRKGPLNTEAF
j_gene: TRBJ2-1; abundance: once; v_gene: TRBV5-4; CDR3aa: ASSLAGQGTGEQF
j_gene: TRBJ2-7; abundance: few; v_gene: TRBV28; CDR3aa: ASTQQGSREQY
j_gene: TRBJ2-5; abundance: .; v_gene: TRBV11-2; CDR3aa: ASSLDRVGGSQETQY
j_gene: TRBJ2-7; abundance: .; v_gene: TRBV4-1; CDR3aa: ASSALAGSSYEQY
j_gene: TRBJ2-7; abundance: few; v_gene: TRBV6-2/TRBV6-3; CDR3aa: ASKVSSSYEQY
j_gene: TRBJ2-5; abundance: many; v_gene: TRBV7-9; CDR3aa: ASSELAGAGETQY
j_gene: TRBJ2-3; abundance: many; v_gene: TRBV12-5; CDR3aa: ASGTGEGTDTQY
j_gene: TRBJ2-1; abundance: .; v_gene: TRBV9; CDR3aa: ASNGGSSYNEQF
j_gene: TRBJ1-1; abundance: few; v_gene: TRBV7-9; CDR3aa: ASSVIGGFLNTEAF
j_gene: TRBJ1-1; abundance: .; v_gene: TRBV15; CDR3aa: ATRGNLNTEAF
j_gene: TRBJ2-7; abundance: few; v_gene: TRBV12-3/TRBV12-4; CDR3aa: ASSPENSYEQY
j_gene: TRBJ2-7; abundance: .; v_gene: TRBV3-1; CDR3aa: ASRQGGEQY
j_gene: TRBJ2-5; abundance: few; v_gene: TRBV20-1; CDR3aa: SAPLLAGVMQTQY
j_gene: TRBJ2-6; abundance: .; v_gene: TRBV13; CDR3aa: ASSLIGYGANVLT
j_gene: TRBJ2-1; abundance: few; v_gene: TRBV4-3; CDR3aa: ASSQGLARSYNEQF
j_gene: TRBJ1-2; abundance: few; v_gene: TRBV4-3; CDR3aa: ASSQGEGGYGYT
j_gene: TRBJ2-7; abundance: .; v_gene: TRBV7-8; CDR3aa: ASSLVFVAGGRYEQY